Listed below are T cell receptor beta chains from one sample, sequenced in a study of T cells in Graves' hyperthyroidism and ophthalmopathy. In TCRdb, the multiplex PCR reads were re-called with MiXCR into one record per CDR3 protein. This table holds hundreds of thousands of distinct CDR3 sequences, roughly 20% found once. Source material: blood. The receptors were sampled from a man aged 25 to 40 with Graves' ophthalmopathy. The CDR3 runs from the conserved cysteine through the conserved F or W. Each record gives: V gene, CDR3 length, D gene, J gene, CDR3 protein. A D gene is named only where the DNA matches it firmly.

>TRBV11-1|17|TRBD2|TRBJ2-2
CASSQGPAGGPGGELFF
>TRBV30|14|-|TRBJ1-6
CAWRATDGNSPLHF
>TRBV28|14|-|TRBJ1-1
CASSLSGANTEAFF
>TRBV27|15|-|TRBJ2-3
CASSFGAGNTGTQYF
>TRBV10-3|14|TRBD1|TRBJ2-3
CAISGQGHKDTQYF
>TRBV7-9|14|-|TRBJ2-7
CASTSQPNSYEQYF
>TRBV28|17|-|TRBJ1-5
CASSLGGRPNSNQPQHF
>TRBV6-5|17|-|TRBJ1-3
CASSYLFPGVDGNTIYF
>TRBV20-1|14|TRBD1|TRBJ2-1
CSLLPGQGGNEQFF
>TRBV9|16|-|TRBJ2-5
CASSPIGRGTQETQYF
>TRBV28|15|TRBD2|TRBJ2-1
CASRRTSGYHNEQFF
>TRBV28|17|TRBD1|TRBJ1-3
CAASDNLRGHSGNTIYF
>TRBV28|12|-|TRBJ1-2
CASSITGYGYTF
>TRBV7-2|15|TRBD2|TRBJ2-7
CASSLGGLTIYEQYF
>TRBV12-3/TRBV12-4|12|-|TRBJ2-2
CASSLSAGELFF
>TRBV6-1|14|TRBD1|TRBJ1-5
CASRSTGGNQPQHF
>TRBV7-9|15|-|TRBJ2-1
CASSLVATMGNEQFF
>TRBV2|14|TRBD2|TRBJ2-1
CASSGLAGANEQFF
>TRBV18|15|-|TRBJ1-4
CASSPLTGASEKLFF
>TRBV3-1|20|TRBD2|TRBJ2-1
CASSKTSGEAGTSGRNEQFF
>TRBV30|11|-|TRBJ2-3
CAWRATDTQYF
>TRBV20-1|15|TRBD1|TRBJ2-7
CSALVTDRGRGEQYF
>TRBV5-1|16|TRBD2|TRBJ2-5
CASSFGTSGSLETQYF
>TRBV24-1|15|TRBD1|TRBJ2-5
CATSDPGTVQETQYF
>TRBV5-1|15|TRBD2|TRBJ2-1
CASSWGSGEANEQFF
>TRBV12-3/TRBV12-4|16|TRBD2|TRBJ2-1
CASSPWGLAVYNEQFF
>TRBV7-6|13|-|TRBJ2-7
CASSSPDYYEQYF
>TRBV5-5|18|TRBD2|TRBJ2-2
CASSVGPGLVSVAGELFF
>TRBV2|13|-|TRBJ2-2
CASSKQNTGELFF
>TRBV20-1|17|TRBD2|TRBJ2-1
CSARDRTSLGSYNEQFF
>TRBV7-2|17|-|TRBJ1-2
CASEEQGPWGDYGGYTF
>TRBV29-1|12|-|TRBJ2-1
CSVASRNNEQFF
>TRBV11-2|15|-|TRBJ1-6
CASTGGYREYSPLHF
>TRBV5-6|15|TRBD2|TRBJ2-1
CASSLTPSGTDEQFF
>TRBV9|14|-|TRBJ1-2
CASSPGGRHYGYTF
>TRBV6-2/TRBV6-3|13|-|TRBJ2-1
CAGRQSSYNEQFF
>TRBV9|15|-|TRBJ2-3
CASSVSLRPTDTQYF
>TRBV28|17|TRBD1|TRBJ2-1
CASNGRQGQGKDNEQFF
>TRBV30|14|-|TRBJ2-2
CAWRGTDGAGELFF
>TRBV10-2|16|TRBD1|TRBJ2-2
CASRGPQGDSTGELFF
>TRBV6-5|13|-|TRBJ1-1
CASSYDVRGRAFF
>TRBV11-3|15|TRBD2|TRBJ2-1
CASSLTGGRYNEQFF
>TRBV5-6|13|-|TRBJ2-1
CASSLVTGFEQFF
>TRBV19|13|-|TRBJ1-2
CASRGGTNYGYTF
>TRBV6-1|15|-|TRBJ1-5
CASSRKPGSNQPQHF
>TRBV28|16|TRBD2|TRBJ2-7
CASSLPRTSLGHEQYF
>TRBV10-3|16|TRBD2|TRBJ2-1
CAISESSGRALNEQFF
>TRBV12-3/TRBV12-4|13|TRBD2|TRBJ2-1
CASSKRDWNEQFF
>TRBV5-1|14|-|TRBJ1-6
CASSLRDDNSPLHF
>TRBV7-8|18|-|TRBJ2-3
CASSPSRAAGGHTDTQYF
>TRBV12-3/TRBV12-4|13|TRBD2|TRBJ2-7
CASSRSGAYEQYF